A selection of T cell receptor beta chains follows, all from one sample in a study of blood T cell repertoires in COVID-19. Profiling relied on immunoSEQ multiplex PCR, and the TCRdb table lists in-frame clones only, not all of them. The sample yields about 330,000 clones, just over 85% seen once. Sequenced input: PBMCs or T cells enriched from blood (not recorded which). The receptors here all came from a woman in her late teens or twenties who had recovered from COVID-19. Both conserved end residues are part of each CDR3. A D gene is named only where the DNA matches it firmly. Not every row has a clone size; where given, it reads once, few, many or a size class.

v_call	clone_size	d_call	j_call	cdr3_length	cdr3_nt	cdr3_aa
TRBV15	-	-	TRBJ1-3	12	TGTGCCACCTCTGTTCGGGGGAACACCATATATTTT	CATSVRGNTIYF
TRBV9	-	TRBD1	TRBJ2-2	16	TGTGCCAGCAGCCCCACAGGGGGATCTGACACCGGGGAGCTGTTTTTT	CASSPTGGSDTGELFF
TRBV6-5	-	-	TRBJ1-5	11	TGTGCCACCCAGGACACTCAGCCCCAGCATTTT	CATQDTQPQHF
TRBV5-8	-	TRBD1	TRBJ2-1	15	TGTGCCAGCAGCTTGGGGACAGGCTCCTACAATGAGCAGTTCTTC	CASSLGTGSYNEQFF
TRBV6-4	-	-	TRBJ1-4	14	TGTGCCAGCAGTGATAGAAGGGGAAATGAAAAACTGTTTTTT	CASSDRRGNEKLFF
TRBV11-2	-	-	TRBJ2-7	12	TGTGCCAGCAGCCCCGGGGGCTACGAGCAGTACTTC	CASSPGGYEQYF
TRBV20-1	-	-	TRBJ1-1	13	TGCAGTGCTAGTTTCTCTATGAACACTGAAGCTTTCTTT	CSASFSMNTEAFF
TRBV3-1/TRBV3-2	once	TRBD2	TRBJ2-1	17	TGTGCCAGCAGCCAAGGGACTAGCGGGGTCGGATACAATGAGCAGTTCTTC	CASSQGTSGVGYNEQFF
TRBV27	-	-	TRBJ1-1	15	TGTGCCAGCAGTGACTGGACGGGGATGAACACTGAAGCTTTCTTT	CASSDWTGMNTEAFF
TRBV3-1/TRBV3-2	-	-	TRBJ2-7	11	TGTGCCAGCAGCAACTACTACGAGCAGTACTTC	CASSNYYEQYF
TRBV28	-	TRBD1	TRBJ1-1	14	TGTGCCAGCAGTTGGACAGGGGTAAACACTGAAGCTTTCTTT	CASSWTGVNTEAFF
TRBV24-1	-	-	TRBJ2-3	15	TGTGCCACCAGTGATTCTGACTACACCACAGATACGCAGTATTTT	CATSDSDYTTDTQYF
TRBV12-3/TRBV12-4	-	-	TRBJ1-2	13	TGTGCCAGCGCGACAGCTTTCCTCTATGGCTACACCTTC	CASATAFLYGYTF
TRBV6-1	-	-	TRBJ1-2	13	TGTGCCAGCAGTGAAGACAGCTTCTATGACTACACCTTC	CASSEDSFYDYTF
TRBV5-1	-	-	TRBJ1-6	13	TGCGCCAGCAGCCAGGAGGGGAATTCACCCCTCCACTTT	CASSQEGNSPLHF
TRBV19	-	-	TRBJ2-1	15	TGTGCCAGTAGTACTGGGAGCGGGTTCTACAATGAGCAGTTCTTC	CASSTGSGFYNEQFF
TRBV27	-	-	TRBJ2-3	16	TGTGCCAGCAGTTTGTCGATCGGGGAGAGCACAGATACGCAGTATTTT	CASSLSIGESTDTQYF
TRBV6-5	-	TRBD2	TRBJ2-3	15	TGTGCCAGCAGGGGACTAGCGGGGGGGCCAGATACGCAGTATTTT	CASRGLAGGPDTQYF
TRBV13	-	TRBD1	TRBJ1-1	14	TGTGCCAGCAGCCCAGGGGGTACGAACACTGAAGCTTTCTTT	CASSPGGTNTEAFF
TRBV7-8	many	TRBD1	TRBJ1-1	17	TGTGCCAGCAGCTTAGGAAAGGGACAGGGCGTTAACACTGAAGCTTTCTTT	CASSLGKGQGVNTEAFF
TRBV5-1	-	TRBD1	TRBJ1-2	16	TGCGCCAGCAGCTTGGGCAACCGACAGGGGAACTATGGCTACACCTTC	CASSLGNRQGNYGYTF
TRBV18	-	TRBD1	TRBJ1-3	15	TGTGCCAGCTCACCACGACAGGGCGATGGAAACACCATATATTTT	CASSPRQGDGNTIYF
TRBV6-4	-	TRBD2	TRBJ2-1	15	TGTGCCAGCAGTACCGGGACTAGCGAGATTGGTGAGCAGTTCTTC	CASSTGTSEIGEQFF
TRBV18	-	TRBD1	TRBJ2-3	14	TGTGCCAGCTCACCGTGGACAGGGTCAGATACGCAGTATTTT	CASSPWTGSDTQYF
TRBV12-3/TRBV12-4	-	TRBD1	TRBJ1-1	13	TGTGCCAGCAGTCACCGACAGGGCACTGAAGCTTTCTTT	CASSHRQGTEAFF
TRBV7-2	-	TRBD1	TRBJ1-4	14	TGTGCCAGCAGCACCGGGACAGGGAGTGAAAAACTGTTTTTT	CASSTGTGSEKLFF
TRBV12-3/TRBV12-4	-	-	TRBJ1-1	12	TGTGCCAGCAGCGATGACCGGGTCAAAGCTTTCTTT	CASSDDRVKAFF
TRBV28	-	-	TRBJ2-3	14	TGTGCCAGCAGAAATCCCGGGGGCACAGATACGCAGTATTTT	CASRNPGGTDTQYF
TRBV20-1	-	-	TRBJ1-2	10	TGCAGTGCTAACTCCGAGGGCTACACCTTC	CSANSEGYTF
TRBV3-1/TRBV3-2	-	-	TRBJ1-3	13	TGTGCCAGCAGCCAAGATCTCGGAAACACCATATATTTT	CASSQDLGNTIYF
TRBV11-1	-	-	TRBJ1-1	13	TGTGCCAGCAGCTCTCAGGGATTCACTGAAGCTTTCTTT	CASSSQGFTEAFF
TRBV27	-	-	TRBJ1-1	14	TGTGCCAGCAGTTCCCTGCCGCGGGGGTTTGAAGCTTTCTTT	CASSSLPRGFEAFF
TRBV19	-	-	TRBJ1-1	14	TGTGCCAGTATACAGGCAGGGGTAGGGGGTAGTGCTTTCTTT	CASIQAGVGGSAFF
TRBV25-1	-	TRBD1	TRBJ1-2	14	TGTGCCAGCAGTGACTCGACAGGGTCGGGTGGCTACACCTTC	CASSDSTGSGGYTF
TRBV25-1	-	-	TRBJ1-2	15	TGTGCCAGCAGTGAATGGTCAGGGTTTGCCTATGGCTACACCTTC	CASSEWSGFAYGYTF